The 4 T cell receptor beta chains below were found in one sample sequenced in a study of shared clonotypes between healthy human individuals. The naive CD8 subset, CD45RO-negative cells positively selected for CCR7, excluded terminally differentiated effector memory CD45RA+ cells. Only in-frame clones appear in the TCRdb table, and some are missing; sequencing was by immunoSEQ multiplex PCR. Among about 2.2 million clones listed, 85% to 95% were seen once. The sample taken for sequencing was naive CD8+ T cells from PBMCs. All receptors derive from a man between 18 and 35 years old in good health. Some clones in this sample may be carry-over from other donors' samples.

The gene calls are TRBV9 and TRBJ1-6, with a tentative D call TRBD1 (5 bases). The CDR3 extends over 14 amino acids. Germline CDR1 and CDR2: SGDLS and YYNGEE. V lost 0 bases, J lost 10 bases, and 11 bases lay in between. CDR3 bases: TGTGCCAGCAGCGTAGGCCAGGGTGGATCACCCCTCCACTTT. Translated, it gives CASSVGQGGSPLHF.

V gene TRBV5-5 combines with J gene TRBJ1-1; maybe TRBD1 (5 bases). This CDR3 is built from 15 residues. V was shortened by 6 bases and J by 4 bases, with 19 bases between the two germline ends. From germline, CDR1 is SGHKS and CDR2 YYEKEE (reference sequence). The CDR3, as DNA: TGTGCCAGCACCCCCGCCCCGGGGGGGGGCACTGAAGCTTTCTTT. Its protein is CASTPAPGGGTEAFF.

This clone was seen a single time. Additional DNA sequences in this sample encode the identical CDR3. The J gene is TRBJ2-1, the V gene TRBV19; D gene uncertain. Trimming stripped 7 bases from V and 6 bases from J, with 7 bases between. The CDR3 is made up of 11 amino acids. Germline CDR1 and CDR2: LNHDA and SQIVND (reference sequence). CDR3 bases: TGTGCCAGTATACGAGGCAATGAGCAGTTCTTC. Translated, it gives CASIRGNEQFF. The whole variable domain, remainder taken from reference TRBV19 and TRBJ2-1, is DGGITQSPKYLFRKEGQNVTLSCEQNLNHDAMYWYRQDPGQGLRLIYYSQIVNDFQKGDIAEGYSVSREKKESFPLTVTSAQKNPTAFYLCASIRGNEQFFGPGTRLTVL.

The genes are TRBV10-3 and TRBJ2-2, with D possibly TRBD2 on 6 matching bases. The CDR3 sequence is 16 residues long. The germline gives CDR1 ENHRY, CDR2 SYGVKD. The V and J ends lost 10 bases and 1 base respectively, with 19 bases between them. DNA for the CDR3: TGTGCCACCGGAATAGCGGTTCGGGAGAACACCGGGGAGCTGTTTTTT. It specifies CATGIAVRENTGELFF.